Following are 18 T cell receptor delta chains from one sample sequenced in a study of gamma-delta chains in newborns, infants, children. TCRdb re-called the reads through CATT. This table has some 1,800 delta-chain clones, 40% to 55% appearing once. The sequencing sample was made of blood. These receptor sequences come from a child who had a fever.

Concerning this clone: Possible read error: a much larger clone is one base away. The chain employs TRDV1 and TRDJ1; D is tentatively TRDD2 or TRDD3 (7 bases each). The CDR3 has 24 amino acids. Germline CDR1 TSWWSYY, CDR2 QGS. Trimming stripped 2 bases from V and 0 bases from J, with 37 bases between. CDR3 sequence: CALGEVFLRFWIRRNRIYTDKLIF. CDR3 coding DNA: TGTGCTCTTGGGGAAGTTTTCCTACGTTTTTGGATACGGAGGAATAGAATTTACACCGATAAACTCATCTTT.

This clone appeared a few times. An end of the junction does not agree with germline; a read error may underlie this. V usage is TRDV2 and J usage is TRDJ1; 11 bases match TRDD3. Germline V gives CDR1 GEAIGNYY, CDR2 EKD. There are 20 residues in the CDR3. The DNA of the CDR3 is TGTGCCTGTGACACCTTGCCTGGGGGATACTACTCCACCACCACCGATAAACCCATCTTT. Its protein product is CACDTLPGGYYSTTTDKPIF.

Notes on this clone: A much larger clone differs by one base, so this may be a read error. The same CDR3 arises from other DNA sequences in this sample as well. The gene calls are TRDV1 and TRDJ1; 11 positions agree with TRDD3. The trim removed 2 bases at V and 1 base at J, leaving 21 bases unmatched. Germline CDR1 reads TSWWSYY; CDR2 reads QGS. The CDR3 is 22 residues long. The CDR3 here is CALGEANFPRGGGYAFTDKLIF. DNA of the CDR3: TGTGCTCTTGGGGAAGCCAATTTTCCACGAGGTGGGGGATACGCCTTCACCGATAAACTCATCTTT.

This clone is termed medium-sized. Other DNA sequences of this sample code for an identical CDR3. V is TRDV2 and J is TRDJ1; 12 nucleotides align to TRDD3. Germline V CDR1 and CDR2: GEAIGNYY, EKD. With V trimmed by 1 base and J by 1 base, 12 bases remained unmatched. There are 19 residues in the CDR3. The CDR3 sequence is CACDTLSGGYASFTDKLIF. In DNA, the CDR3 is TGTGCCTGTGACACTTTATCTGGGGGATACGCGTCATTCACCGATAAACTCATCTTT.

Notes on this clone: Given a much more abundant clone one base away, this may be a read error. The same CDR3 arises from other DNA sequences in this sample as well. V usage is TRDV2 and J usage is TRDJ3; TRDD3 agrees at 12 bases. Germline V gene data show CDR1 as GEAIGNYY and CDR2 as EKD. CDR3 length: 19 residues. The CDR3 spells CACDTLTGGYSWDTRQMFF. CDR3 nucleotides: TGTGCCTGTGACACCCTTACTGGGGGATACTCCTGGGATACCCGACAGATGTTTTTC.

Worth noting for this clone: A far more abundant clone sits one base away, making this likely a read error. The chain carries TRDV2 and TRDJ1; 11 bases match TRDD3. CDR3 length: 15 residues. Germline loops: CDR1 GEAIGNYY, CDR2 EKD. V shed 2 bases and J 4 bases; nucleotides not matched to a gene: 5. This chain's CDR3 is CACDNLLGDIDKLIF. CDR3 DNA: TGTGCCTGTGACAACTTACTGGGGGATATCGATAAACTCATCTTT.

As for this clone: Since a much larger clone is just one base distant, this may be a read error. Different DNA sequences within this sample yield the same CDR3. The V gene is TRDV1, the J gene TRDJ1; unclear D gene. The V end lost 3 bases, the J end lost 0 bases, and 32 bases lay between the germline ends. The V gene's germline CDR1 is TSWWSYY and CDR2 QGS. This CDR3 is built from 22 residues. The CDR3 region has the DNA TGTGCTCTTGGGGACACCATAAGGGTCCCGTGGTCGTTCTCCTTGTACACCGATAAACTCATCTTT. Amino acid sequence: CALGDTIRVPWSFSLYTDKLIF.

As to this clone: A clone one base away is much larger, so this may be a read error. The DNA of the CDR3 is TGTGCCTGTGGCACCGTCGAAAGACTGGGGGATCTGTTGGGCGATAAACTCATCTTT. Translation: CACGTVERLGDLLGDKLIF. J is TRDJ1 and V is TRDV2, with TRDD3 matching over 10 bases. Per germline, CDR1 GEAIGNYY and CDR2 EKD. CDR3 size: 19 residues.

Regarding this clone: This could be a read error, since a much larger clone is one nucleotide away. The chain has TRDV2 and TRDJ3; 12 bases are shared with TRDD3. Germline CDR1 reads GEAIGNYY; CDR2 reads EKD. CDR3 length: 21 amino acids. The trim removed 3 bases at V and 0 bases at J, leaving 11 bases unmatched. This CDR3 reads CACDRAGGYAPSSWDTRQMFF. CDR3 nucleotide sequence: TGTGCCTGTGACCGTGCTGGGGGATACGCTCCAAGCTCCTGGGACACCCGACAGATGTTTTTC.

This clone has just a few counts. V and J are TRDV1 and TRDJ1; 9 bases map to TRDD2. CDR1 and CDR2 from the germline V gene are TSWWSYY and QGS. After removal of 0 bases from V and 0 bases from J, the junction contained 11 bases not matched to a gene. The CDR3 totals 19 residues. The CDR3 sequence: CALGELTLPTHKNTDKLIF. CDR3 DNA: TGTGCTCTTGGGGAACTTACCCTTCCTACGCACAAAAACACCGATAAACTCATCTTT.

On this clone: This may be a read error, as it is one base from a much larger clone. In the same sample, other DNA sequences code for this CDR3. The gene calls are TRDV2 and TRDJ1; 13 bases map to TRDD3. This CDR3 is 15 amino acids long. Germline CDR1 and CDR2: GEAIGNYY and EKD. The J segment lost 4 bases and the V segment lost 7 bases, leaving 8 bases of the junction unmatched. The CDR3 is CACDLHWGIRDKLIF. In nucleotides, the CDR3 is TGTGCCTGCGACTTGCACTGGGGGATACGCGATAAACTCATCTTT.

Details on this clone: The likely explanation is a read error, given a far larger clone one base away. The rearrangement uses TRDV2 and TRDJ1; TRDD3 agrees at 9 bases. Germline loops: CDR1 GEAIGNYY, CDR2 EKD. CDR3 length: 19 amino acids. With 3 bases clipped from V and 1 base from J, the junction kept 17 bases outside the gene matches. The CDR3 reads CACDALGGVLGDATDKLIF. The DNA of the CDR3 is TGTGCCTGTGACGCTTTGGGCGGCGTACTGGGGGACGCCACCGATAAACTCATCTTT.

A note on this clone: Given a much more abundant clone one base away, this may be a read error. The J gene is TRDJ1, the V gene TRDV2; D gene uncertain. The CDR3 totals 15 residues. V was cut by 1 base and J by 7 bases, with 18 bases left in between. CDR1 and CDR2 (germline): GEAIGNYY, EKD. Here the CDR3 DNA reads TGTGCCTGTGACACGGTGGGTACGGACCGGCCTAAACTCATCTTT. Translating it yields CACDTVGTDRPKLIF.

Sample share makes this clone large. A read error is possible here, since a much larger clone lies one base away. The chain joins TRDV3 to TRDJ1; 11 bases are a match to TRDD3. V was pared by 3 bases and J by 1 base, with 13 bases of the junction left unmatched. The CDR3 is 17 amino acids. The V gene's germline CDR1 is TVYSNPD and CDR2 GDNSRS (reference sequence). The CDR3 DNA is TGTGCCTTGAAACCGGAATACTGGGGGATAGGCACCGATAAACTCATCTTT. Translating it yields CALKPEYWGIGTDKLIF.

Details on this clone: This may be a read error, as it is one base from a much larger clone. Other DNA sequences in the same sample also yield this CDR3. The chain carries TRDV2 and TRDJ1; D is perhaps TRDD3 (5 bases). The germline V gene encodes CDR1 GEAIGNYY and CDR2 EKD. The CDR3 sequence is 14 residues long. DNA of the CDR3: TGTGCCTGCGACACCGTCGGAAGGGGGGGCAAACTCATCTTT. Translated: CACDTVGRGGKLIF.

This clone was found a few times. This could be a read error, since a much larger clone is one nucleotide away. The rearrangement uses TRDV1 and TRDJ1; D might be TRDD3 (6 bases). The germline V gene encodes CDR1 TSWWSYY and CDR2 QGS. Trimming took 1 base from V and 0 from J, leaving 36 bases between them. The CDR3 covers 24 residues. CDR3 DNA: TGTGCTCTTGGGGAACGGGCGGGCACCCCCAACCGGTACCGGGGGAACACTCACACCGATAAACTCATCTTT. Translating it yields CALGERAGTPNRYRGNTHTDKLIF.

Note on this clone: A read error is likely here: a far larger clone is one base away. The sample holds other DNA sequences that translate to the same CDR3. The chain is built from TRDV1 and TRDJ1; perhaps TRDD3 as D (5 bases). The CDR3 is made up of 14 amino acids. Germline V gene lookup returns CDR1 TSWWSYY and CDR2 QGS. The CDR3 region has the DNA TGTGCTCTCGGGGAAGTCCGGGTCCCCGATAAACTCATCTTT. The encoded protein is CALGEVRVPDKLIF.

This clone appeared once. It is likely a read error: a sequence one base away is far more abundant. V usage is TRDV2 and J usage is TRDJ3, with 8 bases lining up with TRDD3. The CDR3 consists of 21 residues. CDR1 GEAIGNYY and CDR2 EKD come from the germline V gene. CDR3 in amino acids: CACDTPGGGSSSSRDTRQMFF. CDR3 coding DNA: TGTGCCTGTGACACCCCAGGTGGGGGATCCTCGAGCTCCCGGGACACCCGACAGATGTTTTTC.